This entry features one T cell receptor beta chain sequence. Its antigen is currently not known. A much larger clone differs by one base, so this may be a read error. Libraries were constructed by multiplex PCR. Instrument used: Illumina HiSeq 2500. Following protocols modified from ARM-PCR, the researchers constructed TCRbeta libraries through three rounds of nested PCR with primers (Table S4). Before sequencing, PCR products of 200-500 bp were excised from the gel and purified with the QIAquick gel extraction kit. Regarding the original processing steps: Trimmomatic was used to clean the reads, FLASH was used to merge the reads into complete CDR3 sequences, and MiTCR was used to assign the reads to V(D)J germline segments. Clonal diversity was computed as the inverse Simpson's index with VDJtools. In-frame sequences lacking a premature stop codon were counted as productive reads. TCRdb ran its own pipeline on the public reads, namely fastp trimming at Q25 and MiXCR clone calling, and kept in-frame beta chains. Rows matching on CDR3 protein sequence are summarized as one entry with the most common DNA and genes. These V and J calls are TCRdb output, not the study's own analysis. Counted in this sample were approximately 75,000 distinct CDR3 sequences; around four fifths of them appeared once. Of the sample, approximately 12% falls within the top ten clones.

This entry comes from a study of tumor and adjacent non-tumor tissue in lung cancer (dated 2018 in TCRdb). General notes on the study: By cancer type, the cohort comprised 12 adenocarcinoma patients, 2 squamous cell carcinoma patients and 1 small cell lung cancer patient. Ages among the approximately 15 patients ranged from about 31 to 80 years, there were around 10 men and 5 women, and disease was at TNM stage I to III. Sequencing produced 130 million or so productive TCRbeta reads in total, an average of about 4.5 million reads per sample. Bulk TCRbeta repertoires were compared between lung tumor tissue and matched distant non-tumor lung tissue obtained from around 16 lung cancer patients. TCRbeta CDR3 sequencing was performed on about 29 paired specimens, with one tumor sample and one normal lung sample collected per patient.

Bulk unsorted tissue served as the source for RNA extraction, and RNA quality was assessed using a NanoDrop ND-1000 and an Agilent 2100. Newly diagnosed lung cancer patients without prior chemotherapy who had been admitted for thoracic surgery in China between August and November 2014 were enrolled as donors. Patients who had received previous radiotherapy or chemotherapy, or who had another concurrent cancer, were excluded from the study. Surgical tissue pieces of roughly 1-2 cm3 were preserved in RNAlater solution and stored at -80 °C until use. Study-wide conclusions, independent of this receptor: The methods do not name the sequencing platform or mention unique molecular identifiers. TCR diversity was significantly higher in younger patients, and higher tumor TCR diversity was associated with shorter overall and disease-free survival. Only about 14 patients were in the cohort, and the authors stated that larger samples and more detailed clinical data are needed. The top 100 clones accounted for a significantly larger cumulative portion of the repertoire in normal lung than in tumor tissue. Because peripheral blood was not sequenced, the blood TCRbeta repertoires of the lung cancer patients in the study went unexamined. TCR diversity (inverse Simpson) was significantly higher in tumor than in normal lung tissue (around 460 vs 160, P = 0.0075, Mann-Whitney U test).

This TCR came from a woman aged 45 to 65 with non-small cell lung cancer. The sequencing sample was made of lung tumor tissue.

The nucleotide sequence is given as TGCAGTGATAGAGGCTCAGAGGAAGGGATCTACGAGCAGTACTTC. Translation gives CSDRGSEEGIYEQYF. The V and J genes are TRBV20-1 and TRBJ2-7; the D gene cannot be resolved reliably. CDR1 and CDR2 (DFQATT, SNEGSKA) derive from the germline V gene (reference sequence). From its cysteine to its phenylalanine, the CDR3 spans 15 amino acids. Just CDR3 DNA is preserved here, 45 bases in frame from base 1.